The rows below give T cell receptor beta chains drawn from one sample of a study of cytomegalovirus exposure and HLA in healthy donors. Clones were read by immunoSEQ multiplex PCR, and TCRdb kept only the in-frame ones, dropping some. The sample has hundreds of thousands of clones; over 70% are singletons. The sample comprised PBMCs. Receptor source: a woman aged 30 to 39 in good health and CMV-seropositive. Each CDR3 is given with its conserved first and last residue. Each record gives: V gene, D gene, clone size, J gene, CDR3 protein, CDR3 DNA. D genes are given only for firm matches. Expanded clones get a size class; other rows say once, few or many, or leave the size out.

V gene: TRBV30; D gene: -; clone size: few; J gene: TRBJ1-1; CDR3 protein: CAWKARMNTEAFF; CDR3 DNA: TGTGCCTGGAAGGCGAGGATGAACACTGAAGCTTTCTTT
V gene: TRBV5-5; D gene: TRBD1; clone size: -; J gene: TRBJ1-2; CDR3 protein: CASSLGLPGGGIYGYTF; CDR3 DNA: TGTGCCAGCAGCTTGGGACTTCCAGGGGGCGGTATCTATGGCTACACCTTC
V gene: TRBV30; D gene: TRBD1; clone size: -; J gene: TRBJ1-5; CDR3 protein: CAWSPGQGAGNQPQHF; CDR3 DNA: TGTGCCTGGAGTCCGGGACAGGGGGCTGGAAATCAGCCCCAGCATTTT
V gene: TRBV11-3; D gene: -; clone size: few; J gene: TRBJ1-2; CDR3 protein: CASSDQTGTAYGYTF; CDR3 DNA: TGTGCCAGCAGCGACCAAACCGGGACGGCTTATGGCTACACCTTC
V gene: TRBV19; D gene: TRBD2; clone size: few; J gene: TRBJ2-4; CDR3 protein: CASSKGLAGVYIQYF; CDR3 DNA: TGTGCCAGTAGTAAGGGACTAGCGGGAGTGTACATTCAGTACTTC
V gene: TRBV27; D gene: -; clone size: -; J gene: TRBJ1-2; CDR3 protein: CASRATEIYGYTF; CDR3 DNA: TGTGCCAGCAGGGCGACGGAGATATATGGCTACACCTTC
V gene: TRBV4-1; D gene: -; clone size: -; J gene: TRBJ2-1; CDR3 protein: CASSQEIGAGSYNEQFF; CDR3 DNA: TGCGCCAGCAGCCAAGAAATAGGGGCGGGGTCCTACAATGAGCAGTTCTTC
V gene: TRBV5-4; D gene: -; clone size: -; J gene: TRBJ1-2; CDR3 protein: CASSLGPGTRYGYTF; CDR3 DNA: TGTGCCAGCAGCTTGGGTCCGGGAACCAGATATGGCTACACCTTC
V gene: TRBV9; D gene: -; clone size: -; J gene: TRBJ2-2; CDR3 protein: CASAQEYWTAKNTGELFF; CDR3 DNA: TGTGCCAGCGCCCAAGAGTATTGGACAGCTAAGAACACCGGGGAGCTGTTTTTT
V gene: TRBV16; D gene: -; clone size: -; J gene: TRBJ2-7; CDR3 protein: CASSQSRGDGIREQYF; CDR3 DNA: TGTGCCAGCAGCCAATCTCGAGGGGATGGGATTCGCGAGCAGTACTTC
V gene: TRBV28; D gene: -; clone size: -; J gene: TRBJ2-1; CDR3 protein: CASSLWGGGSYNEQFF; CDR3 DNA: TGTGCCAGCAGTTTATGGGGAGGAGGCTCCTACAATGAGCAGTTCTTC
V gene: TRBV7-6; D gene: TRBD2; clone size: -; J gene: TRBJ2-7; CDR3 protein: CASSQGTSGHEQYF; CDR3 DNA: TGTGCCAGCAGCCAAGGGACTAGTGGCCACGAGCAGTACTTC
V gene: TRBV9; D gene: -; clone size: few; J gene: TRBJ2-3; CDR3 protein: CASSPQPVDTQYF; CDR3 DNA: TGTGCCAGCAGCCCGCAGCCCGTAGATACGCAGTATTTT
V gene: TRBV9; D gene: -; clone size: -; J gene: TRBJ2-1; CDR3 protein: CASSPLSGTGNEQFF; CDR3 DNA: TGTGCCAGCAGCCCCCTTAGCGGAACGGGCAATGAGCAGTTCTTC
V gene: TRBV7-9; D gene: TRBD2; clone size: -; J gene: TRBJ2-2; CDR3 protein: CASSTGLAANTGELFF; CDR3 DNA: TGTGCCAGCAGCACCGGACTAGCTGCGAACACCGGGGAGCTGTTTTTT
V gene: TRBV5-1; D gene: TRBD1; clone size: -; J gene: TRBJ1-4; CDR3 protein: CAGANRDREVTNEKLFF; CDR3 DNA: TGCGCCGGAGCCAACCGGGACAGGGAGGTGACTAATGAAAAACTGTTTTTT
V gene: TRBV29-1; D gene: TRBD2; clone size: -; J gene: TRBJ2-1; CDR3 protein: CSVVRASGRKYNEQFF; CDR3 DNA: TGCAGCGTTGTTAGGGCTAGCGGGAGAAAGTACAATGAGCAGTTCTTC
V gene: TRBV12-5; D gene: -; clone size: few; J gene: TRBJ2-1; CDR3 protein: CASGLDSGSGYNEQFF; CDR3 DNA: TGTGCTAGTGGTTTGGACTCAGGGTCTGGCTACAATGAGCAGTTCTTC
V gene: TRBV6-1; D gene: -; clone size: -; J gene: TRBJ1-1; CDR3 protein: CASRRGGISEAFF; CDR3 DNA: TGTGCCAGCAGACGGGGGGGAATATCTGAAGCTTTCTTT
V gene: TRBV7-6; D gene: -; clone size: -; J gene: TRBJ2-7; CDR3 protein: CASSLGESYEQYF; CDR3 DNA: TGTGCCAGCAGCTTAGGGGAATCCTACGAGCAGTACTTC
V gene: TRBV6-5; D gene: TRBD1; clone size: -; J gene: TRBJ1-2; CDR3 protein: CASSQGGHGYTF; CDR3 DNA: TGTGCCAGCAGCCAGGGGGGCCATGGCTACACCTTC
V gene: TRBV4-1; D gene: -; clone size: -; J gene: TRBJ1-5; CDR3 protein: CASSSRLLGNQPQHF; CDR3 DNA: TGCGCCAGCAGCTCGAGACTGCTAGGCAATCAGCCCCAGCATTTT
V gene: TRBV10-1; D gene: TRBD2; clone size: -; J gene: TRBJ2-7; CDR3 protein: CASIEAGPYEQYF; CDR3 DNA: TGCGCCAGCATTGAAGCGGGGCCATACGAGCAGTACTTC